This T cell receptor beta chain was identified in a study of shared clonotypes between healthy human individuals. The study's findings and limits: Among donors, sharing of clonotypes was expected to be affected by sequencing depth. Only blood samples were collected, and tissue repertoires likely differ.

For this clone: Its antigen remains unidentified.

Deep level was the assay's run setting. TCRdb's copy holds only in-frame clones and misses some; the assay was immunoSEQ multiplex PCR. The sample includes about 1.4 million clones, roughly 95% of them seen just once. Those who donated were healthy HIV-negative adults, with no recent acute infections or vaccinations reported. Per the germline V gene, CDR1 is MDHEN and CDR2 is SYDVKM. Trimming removed 8 bases at V and 2 bases at J, with 13 bases between. The CDR3 has 13 amino acids. The TCR comes from a man aged 30-40 years in good health. The chain combines TRBV28 with TRBJ2-7; D tentatively fits TRBD1 or TRBD2 (5 bases each). The specimen was naive CD4+ T cells sorted from blood. The sample's subset: CD45RA+ positively selected. The CDR3 loop is CASHQGVTYEQYF. The CDR3 DNA reads as TGTGCCAGCCACCAGGGAGTAACCTACGAGCAGTACTTC.